Listed below are T cell receptor beta chains from one sample, sequenced in a study of CD8 T cells in Susac syndrome. TCRdb independently ran MiXCR on the immunoSEQ multiplex PCR reads; one entry per CDR3 protein. The sample records fewer than 200,000 distinct CDR3 sequences, over 85% being singletons. What was sequenced was CD4+ T cells from PBMCs. Receptors were obtained from a human donor in good health. Each CDR3 is given with its conserved first and last residue. A D gene is named only where the DNA matches it firmly. Clone size is not always given. Where it is, it says once, few, many or a class for expanded clones.

TRBV18	TRBD2	TRBJ2-1	once	TGTGCCAGCTCACCCCGTCATAGCGGGAGACCGAATGAGCAGTTCTTC	CASSPRHSGRPNEQFF
TRBV20-1	TRBD2	TRBJ2-7	NA	TGCAGTGCTGACGGGACTAGCGGGAGGTACGAGCAGTACTTC	CSADGTSGRYEQYF
TRBV3-1	TRBD2	TRBJ2-3	NA	TGTGCCAGCAGCCTCCCTAGCGGGAGGTTGGGAGATACGCAGTATTTT	CASSLPSGRLGDTQYF
TRBV20-1	NA	TRBJ2-6	NA	TGCAGTGCTAGAGGCCAGGCTGGGGCCAACGTCCTGACTTTC	CSARGQAGANVLTF
TRBV30	TRBD1	TRBJ1-5	NA	TGTGCCTGGAGTCCTCGGGACAGGGGCAATCAGCCCCAGCATTTT	CAWSPRDRGNQPQHF
TRBV11-2	NA	TRBJ1-1	NA	TGTGCCAGCAGCAGGGATGGGGCAACAGCTTTCTTT	CASSRDGATAFF
TRBV25-1	NA	TRBJ2-7	NA	TGTGCCAGCAGTGAATATAGGGCTAGCGATAAGTCACAGCAGTACTTC	CASSEYRASDKSQQYF
TRBV27	NA	TRBJ2-1	NA	TGTGCCAGCAGTTTTGAGGGTTTGAGGTACAATGAGCAGTTCTTC	CASSFEGLRYNEQFF
TRBV20-1	NA	TRBJ2-7	once	TGCAGTGCTAGTGGGTGGGGGCAGCCCTACGAGCAGTACTTC	CSASGWGQPYEQYF
TRBV29-1	TRBD1	TRBJ1-2	NA	TGCAGCGTGACAGGGACCGCTAACTATGGCTACACCTTC	CSVTGTANYGYTF
TRBV29-1	NA	TRBJ1-4	NA	TGCAGCGCCGGGGCTGGGGGACGAGAAAAACTGTTTTTT	CSAGAGGREKLFF
TRBV7-3	TRBD2	TRBJ2-3	NA	TGTGCCAGCAGCAGCGGGAGGGCCTCAGATACGCAGTATTTT	CASSSGRASDTQYF
TRBV12-3/TRBV12-4	NA	TRBJ2-2	NA	TGTGCCAGCAGTCCCCGGGGTGTCCCTAGATTCACCGGGGAGCTGTTTTTT	CASSPRGVPRFTGELFF
TRBV27	NA	TRBJ2-2	NA	TGTGCCAGCAGTCCCCAGGAGGCCGGGGAGCTGTTTTTT	CASSPQEAGELFF
TRBV6-2/TRBV6-3	NA	TRBJ2-5	once	TGTGCCAGCAGTCCACTCCCAGCAGGGAAGACCCAGTACTTC	CASSPLPAGKTQYF
TRBV28	TRBD1	TRBJ1-2	NA	TGTGCCAGCAGCCCACCCGGGACAGGGTCGTCGTTCGTCTATGGCTACACCTTC	CASSPPGTGSSFVYGYTF
TRBV29-1	NA	TRBJ1-1	NA	TGCAGCGTTGGTGGGCTGTCCTTGAACACTGAAGCTTTCTTT	CSVGGLSLNTEAFF
TRBV20-1	NA	TRBJ1-2	NA	TGCAGTGCTAGAGAACCGGGGCGGGATGGCTACACCTTC	CSAREPGRDGYTF
TRBV18	NA	TRBJ2-1	NA	TGTGCCAGCTCACCAGTCTCATCTAGCTATTACAATGAGCAGTTCTTC	CASSPVSSSYYNEQFF
TRBV27	TRBD2	TRBJ2-1	NA	TGTGCCAGCAGTTTTGATCAAGCGGGGTACAATGAGCAGTTCTTC	CASSFDQAGYNEQFF
TRBV29-1	NA	TRBJ2-3	NA	TGCAGCGTCCTTGGGTACACAGATACGCAGTATTTT	CSVLGYTDTQYF
TRBV20-1	NA	TRBJ1-1	NA	TGCAGTGCTAGAAATACAGGGATGAACACTGAAGCTTTCTTT	CSARNTGMNTEAFF
TRBV4-3	TRBD2	TRBJ2-2	NA	TGCGCCAGCAGCCGCCTTAGCGGGACGAACACCGGGGAGCTGTTTTTT	CASSRLSGTNTGELFF
TRBV29-1	TRBD2	TRBJ2-3	NA	TGCAGCGTTGGGACTAGCGGGAGCCAGACAGATACGCAGTATTTT	CSVGTSGSQTDTQYF
TRBV19	TRBD2	TRBJ2-1	NA	TGTGCCAGTAGCACTCTTAGCGGGAGCGGGGTCAATGAGCAGTTCTTC	CASSTLSGSGVNEQFF
TRBV3-1	NA	TRBJ1-3	NA	TGTGCCGGCAGCACTACAGGGTGGGGGATAAACACCATATATTTT	CAGSTTGWGINTIYF
TRBV5-4	NA	TRBJ1-1	NA	TGTGCCAGCAGAAAGGACAGTAAGATGAACACTGAAGCTTCCTTT	CASRKDSKMNTEASF
TRBV6-5	NA	TRBJ1-2	NA	TGTGCCAGCAGTTACTCGAAGTCCAGTATCTATGGCTACACCTTC	CASSYSKSSIYGYTF
TRBV20-1	TRBD2	TRBJ2-3	NA	TGCAGTGCTGCCCGGACTAGCGGGCGGGATACGCAGTATTTT	CSAARTSGRDTQYF
TRBV7-9	NA	TRBJ2-7	NA	TGTGCCAGCAGCTTAGCTATAGAGTACGAGCAGTACTTC	CASSLAIEYEQYF
TRBV12-3/TRBV12-4	NA	TRBJ1-1	NA	TGTGCCAGCAGTTTTTGGGGAAGGGGTGAAGCTTTCTTT	CASSFWGRGEAFF
TRBV7-8	NA	TRBJ2-5	NA	TGTGCCAGCAGCTCACCACGCGGGATGCGCGAAGAGACCCAGTACTTC	CASSSPRGMREETQYF